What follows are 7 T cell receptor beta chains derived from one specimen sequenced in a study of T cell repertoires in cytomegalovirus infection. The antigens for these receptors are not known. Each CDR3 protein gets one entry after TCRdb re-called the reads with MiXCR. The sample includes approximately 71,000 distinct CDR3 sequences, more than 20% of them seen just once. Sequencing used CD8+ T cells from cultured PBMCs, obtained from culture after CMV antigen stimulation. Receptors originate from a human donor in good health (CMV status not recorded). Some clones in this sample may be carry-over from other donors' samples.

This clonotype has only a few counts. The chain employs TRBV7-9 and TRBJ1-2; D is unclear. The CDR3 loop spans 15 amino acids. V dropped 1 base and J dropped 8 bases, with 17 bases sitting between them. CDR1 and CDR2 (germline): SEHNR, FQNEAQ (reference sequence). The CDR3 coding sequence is TGTGCCAGCAGCTTAGGAGCGGGGATAGTGGGCGGCTACACCTTC. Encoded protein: CASSLGAGIVGGYTF.

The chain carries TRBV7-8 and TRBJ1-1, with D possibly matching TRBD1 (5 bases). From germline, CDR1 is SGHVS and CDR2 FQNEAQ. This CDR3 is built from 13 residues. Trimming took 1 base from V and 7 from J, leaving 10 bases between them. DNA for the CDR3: TGTGCCAGCAGCTTAGAGAGGGACCATGAAGCTTTCTTT. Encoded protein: CASSLERDHEAFF.

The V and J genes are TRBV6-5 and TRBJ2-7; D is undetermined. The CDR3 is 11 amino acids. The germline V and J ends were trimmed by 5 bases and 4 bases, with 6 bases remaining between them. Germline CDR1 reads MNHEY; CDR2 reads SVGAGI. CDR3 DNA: TGTGCCAGCAGTAACCTATACGAGCAGTACTTC. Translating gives CASSNLYEQYF.

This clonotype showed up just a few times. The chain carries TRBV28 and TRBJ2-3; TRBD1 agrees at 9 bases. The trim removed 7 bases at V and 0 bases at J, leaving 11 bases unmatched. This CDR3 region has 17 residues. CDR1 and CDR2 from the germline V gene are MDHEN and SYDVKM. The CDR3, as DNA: TGTGCCAGCACGAGGGGACAGGGACATCTAAGCACAGATACGCAGTATTTT. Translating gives CASTRGQGHLSTDTQYF.

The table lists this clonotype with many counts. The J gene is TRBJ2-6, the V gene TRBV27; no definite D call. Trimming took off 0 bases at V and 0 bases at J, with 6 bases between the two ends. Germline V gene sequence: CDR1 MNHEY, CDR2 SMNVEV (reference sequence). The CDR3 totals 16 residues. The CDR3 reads CASSLSSFSGANVLTF. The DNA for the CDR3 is TGTGCCAGCAGTTTATCCTCATTCTCTGGGGCCAACGTCCTGACTTTC.

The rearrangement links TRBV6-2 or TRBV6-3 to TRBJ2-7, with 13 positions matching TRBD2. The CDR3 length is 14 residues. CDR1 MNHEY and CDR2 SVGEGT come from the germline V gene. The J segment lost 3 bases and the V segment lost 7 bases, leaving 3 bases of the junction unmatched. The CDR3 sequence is CASTWTSGSYEQYF. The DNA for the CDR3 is TGTGCCAGCACCTGGACTAGCGGGAGCTACGAGCAGTACTTC.

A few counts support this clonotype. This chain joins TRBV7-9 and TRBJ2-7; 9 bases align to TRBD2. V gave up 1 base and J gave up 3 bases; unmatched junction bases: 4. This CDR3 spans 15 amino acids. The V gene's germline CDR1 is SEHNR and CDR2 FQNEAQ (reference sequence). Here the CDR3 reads CASSLGLADYYEQYF. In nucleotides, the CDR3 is TGTGCCAGCAGCTTAGGACTAGCGGACTACTACGAGCAGTACTTC.